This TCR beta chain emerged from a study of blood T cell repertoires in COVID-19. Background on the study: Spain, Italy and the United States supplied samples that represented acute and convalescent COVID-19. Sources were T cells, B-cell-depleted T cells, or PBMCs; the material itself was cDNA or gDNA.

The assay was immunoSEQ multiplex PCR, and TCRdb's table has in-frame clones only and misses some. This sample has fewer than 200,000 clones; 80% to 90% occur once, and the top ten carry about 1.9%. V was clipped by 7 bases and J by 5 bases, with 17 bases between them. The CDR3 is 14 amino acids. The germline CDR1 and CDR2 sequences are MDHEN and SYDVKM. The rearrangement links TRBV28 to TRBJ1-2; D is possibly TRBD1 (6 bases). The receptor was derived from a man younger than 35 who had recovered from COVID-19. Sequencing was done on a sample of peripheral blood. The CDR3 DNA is TGTGCCAGCACCCTTGAAATGGGGGCTTATGGCTACACCTTC. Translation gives CASTLEMGAYGYTF.